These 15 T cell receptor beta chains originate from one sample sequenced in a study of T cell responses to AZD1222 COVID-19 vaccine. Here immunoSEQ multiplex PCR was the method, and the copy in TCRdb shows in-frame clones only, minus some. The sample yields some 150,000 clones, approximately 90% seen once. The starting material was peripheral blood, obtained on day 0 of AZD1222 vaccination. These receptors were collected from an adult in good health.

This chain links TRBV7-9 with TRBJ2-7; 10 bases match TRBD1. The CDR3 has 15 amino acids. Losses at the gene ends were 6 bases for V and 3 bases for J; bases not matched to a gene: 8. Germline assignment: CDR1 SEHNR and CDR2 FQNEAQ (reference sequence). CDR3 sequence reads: CASRAAGTGDYEQYF. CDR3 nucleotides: TGTGCCAGCAGAGCCGCCGGGACAGGGGACTACGAGCAGTACTTC.

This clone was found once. In nucleotides, the CDR3 is TGTGCCAGCAGCCAAAGACAGGGTTGGGATAATGAAAAACTGTTTTTT. This translates into CASSQRQGWDNEKLFF. J is TRBJ1-4 and V is TRBV3-1 (or the pseudogene TRBV3-2); TRBD1 agrees at 7 bases. V shed 2 bases and J 4 bases; nucleotides not matched to a gene: 7. The CDR3 has 16 residues. Germline-derived CDR1 and CDR2 are LGHDT and YNNKEL (reference sequence).

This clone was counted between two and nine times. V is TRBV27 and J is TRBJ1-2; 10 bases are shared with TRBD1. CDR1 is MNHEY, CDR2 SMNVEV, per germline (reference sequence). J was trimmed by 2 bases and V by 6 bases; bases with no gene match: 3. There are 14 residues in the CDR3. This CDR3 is CASRPTGGNYGYTF. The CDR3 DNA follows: TGTGCCAGCAGGCCGACAGGGGGCAACTATGGCTACACCTTC.

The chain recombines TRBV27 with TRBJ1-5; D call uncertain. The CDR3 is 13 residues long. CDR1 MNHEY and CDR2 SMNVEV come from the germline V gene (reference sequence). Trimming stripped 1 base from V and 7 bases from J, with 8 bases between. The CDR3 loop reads CASSLYPSQPQHF. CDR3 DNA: TGTGCCAGCAGTTTATACCCCAGCCAGCCCCAGCATTTT.

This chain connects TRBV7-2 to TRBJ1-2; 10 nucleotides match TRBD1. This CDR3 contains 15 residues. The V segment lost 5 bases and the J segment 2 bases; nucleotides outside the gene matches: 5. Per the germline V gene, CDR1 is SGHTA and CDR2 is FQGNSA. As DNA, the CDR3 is TGTGCCAGCAGCCCGCGGACAGGGGGGAACTATGGCTACACCTTC. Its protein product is CASSPRTGGNYGYTF.

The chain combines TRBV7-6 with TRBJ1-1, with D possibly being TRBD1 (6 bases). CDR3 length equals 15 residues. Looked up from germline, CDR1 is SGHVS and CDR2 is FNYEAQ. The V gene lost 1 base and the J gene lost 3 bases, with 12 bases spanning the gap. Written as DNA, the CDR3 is TGTGCCAGCAGCTTAGACAGGGAAGGAGACACTGAAGCTTTCTTT. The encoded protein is CASSLDREGDTEAFF.

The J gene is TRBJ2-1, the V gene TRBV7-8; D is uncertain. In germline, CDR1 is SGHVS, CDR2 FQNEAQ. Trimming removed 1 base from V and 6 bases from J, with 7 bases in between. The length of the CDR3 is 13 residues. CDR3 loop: CASSLDSFNEQFF. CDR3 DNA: TGTGCCAGCAGCTTAGACAGCTTCAATGAGCAGTTCTTC.

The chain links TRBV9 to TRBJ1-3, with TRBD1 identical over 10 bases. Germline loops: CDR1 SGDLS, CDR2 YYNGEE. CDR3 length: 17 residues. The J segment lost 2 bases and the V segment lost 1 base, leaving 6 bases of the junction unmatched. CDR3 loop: CASSVTDRGPTGNTIYF. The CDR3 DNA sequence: TGTGCCAGCAGCGTAACCGACAGGGGGCCTACTGGAAACACCATATATTTT.

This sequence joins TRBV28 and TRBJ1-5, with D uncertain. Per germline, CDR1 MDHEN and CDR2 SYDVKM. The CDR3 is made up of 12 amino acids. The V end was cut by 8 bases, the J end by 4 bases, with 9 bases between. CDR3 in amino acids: CASEGENQPQHF. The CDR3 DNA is TGTGCCAGCGAGGGCGAGAATCAGCCCCAGCATTTT. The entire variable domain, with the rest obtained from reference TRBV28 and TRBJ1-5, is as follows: DVKVTQSSRYLVKRTGEKVFLECVQDMDHENMFWYRQDPGLGLRLIYFSYDVKMKEKGDIPEGYSVSREKKERFSLILESASTNQTSMYLCASEGENQPQHFGDGTRLSIL.

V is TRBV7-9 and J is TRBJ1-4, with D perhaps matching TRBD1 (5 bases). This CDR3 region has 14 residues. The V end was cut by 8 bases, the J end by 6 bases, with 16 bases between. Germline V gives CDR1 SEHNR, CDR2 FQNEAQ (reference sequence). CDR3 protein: CASQWGLADEKLFF. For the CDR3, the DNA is TGTGCCAGCCAATGGGGGTTAGCCGATGAAAAACTGTTTTTT.

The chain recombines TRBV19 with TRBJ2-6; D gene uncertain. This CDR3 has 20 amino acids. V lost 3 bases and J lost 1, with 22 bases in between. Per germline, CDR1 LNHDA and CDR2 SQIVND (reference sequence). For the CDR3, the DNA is TGTGCCAGTAGTATCGAGGCCAGCGAAAGGCCAAAATCTGGGGCCAACGTCCTGACTTTC. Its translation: CASSIEASERPKSGANVLTF. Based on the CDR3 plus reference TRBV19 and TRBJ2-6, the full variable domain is DGGITQSPKYLFRKEGQNVTLSCEQNLNHDAMYWYRQDPGQGLRLIYYSQIVNDFQKGDIAEGYSVSREKKESFPLTVTSAQKNPTAFYLCASSIEASERPKSGANVLTFGAGSRLTVL.

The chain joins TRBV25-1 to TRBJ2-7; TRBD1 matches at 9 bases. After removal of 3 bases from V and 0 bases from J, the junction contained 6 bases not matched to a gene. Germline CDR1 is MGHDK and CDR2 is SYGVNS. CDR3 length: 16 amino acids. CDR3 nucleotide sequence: TGTGCCAGCAGTGACCGACAGGGGGGGAGCTCCTACGAGCAGTACTTC. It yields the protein CASSDRQGGSSYEQYF.

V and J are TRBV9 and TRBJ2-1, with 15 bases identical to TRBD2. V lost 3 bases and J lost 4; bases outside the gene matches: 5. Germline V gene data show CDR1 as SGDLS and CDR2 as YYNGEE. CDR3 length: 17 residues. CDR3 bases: TGTGCCAGCAGCGACGGGACTAGCGGGAGGAAATACAATGAGCAGTTCTTC. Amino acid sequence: CASSDGTSGRKYNEQFF.

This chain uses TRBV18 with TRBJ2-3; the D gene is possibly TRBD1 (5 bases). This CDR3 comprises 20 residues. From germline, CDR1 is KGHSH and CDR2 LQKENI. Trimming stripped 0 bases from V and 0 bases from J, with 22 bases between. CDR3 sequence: CASSPPNTDSTVTSTDTQYF. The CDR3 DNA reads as TGTGCCAGCTCACCACCGAACACCGACAGTACAGTAACTAGCACAGATACGCAGTATTTT.

The CDR3: CASSPRLDGYNEQFF. The CDR3 nucleotides read TGTGCCAGCAGCCCAAGGCTCGACGGATACAATGAGCAGTTCTTC. The chain recombines TRBV7-9 with TRBJ2-1; D unresolved. V was trimmed by 5 bases and J by 4 bases, leaving 15 bases between them. The CDR3 contains 15 residues. Per germline, CDR1 SEHNR and CDR2 FQNEAQ (reference sequence).